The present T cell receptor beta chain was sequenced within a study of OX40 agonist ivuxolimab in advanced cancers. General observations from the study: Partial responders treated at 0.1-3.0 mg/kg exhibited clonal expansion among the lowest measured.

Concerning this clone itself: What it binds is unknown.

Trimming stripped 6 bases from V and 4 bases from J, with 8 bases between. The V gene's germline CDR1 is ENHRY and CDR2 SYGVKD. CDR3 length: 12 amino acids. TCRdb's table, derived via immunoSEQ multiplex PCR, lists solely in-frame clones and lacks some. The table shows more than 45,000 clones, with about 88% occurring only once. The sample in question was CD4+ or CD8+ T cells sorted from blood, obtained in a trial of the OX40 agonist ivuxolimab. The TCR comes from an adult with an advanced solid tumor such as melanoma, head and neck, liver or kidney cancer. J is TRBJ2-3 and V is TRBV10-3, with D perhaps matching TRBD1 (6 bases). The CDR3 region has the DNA TGTGCCATCAGCCGGACAGCAGATACGCAGTATTTT. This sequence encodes CAISRTADTQYF.